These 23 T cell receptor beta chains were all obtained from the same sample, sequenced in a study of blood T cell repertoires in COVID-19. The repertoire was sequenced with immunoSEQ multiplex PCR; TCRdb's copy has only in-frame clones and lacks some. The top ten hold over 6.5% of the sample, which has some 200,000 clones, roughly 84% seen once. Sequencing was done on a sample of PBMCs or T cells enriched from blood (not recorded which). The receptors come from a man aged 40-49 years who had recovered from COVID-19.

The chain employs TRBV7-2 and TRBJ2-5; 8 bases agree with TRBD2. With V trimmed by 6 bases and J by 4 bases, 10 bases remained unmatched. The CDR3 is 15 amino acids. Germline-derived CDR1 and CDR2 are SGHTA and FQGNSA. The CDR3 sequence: CASRGGLTSVETQYF. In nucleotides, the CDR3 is TGTGCCAGCAGGGGGGGGTTGACTAGCGTAGAGACCCAGTACTTC. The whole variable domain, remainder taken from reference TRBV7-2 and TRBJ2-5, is GAGVSQSPSNKVTEKGKDVELRCDPISGHTALYWYRQSLGQGLEFLIYFQGNSAPDKSGLPSDRFSAERTGGSVSTLTIQRTQQEDSAVYLCASRGGLTSVETQYFGPGTRLLVL.

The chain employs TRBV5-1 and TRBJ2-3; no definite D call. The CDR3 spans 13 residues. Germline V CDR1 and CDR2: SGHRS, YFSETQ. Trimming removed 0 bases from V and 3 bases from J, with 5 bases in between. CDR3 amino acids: CASSLAGTDTQYF. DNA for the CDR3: TGCGCCAGCAGCTTGGCCGGGACAGATACGCAGTATTTT.

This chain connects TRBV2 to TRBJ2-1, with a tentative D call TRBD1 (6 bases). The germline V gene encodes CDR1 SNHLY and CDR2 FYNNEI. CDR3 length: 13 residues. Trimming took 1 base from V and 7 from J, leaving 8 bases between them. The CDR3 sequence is CASSEEGVNEQFF. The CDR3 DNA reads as TGTGCCAGCAGTGAAGAGGGGGTGAATGAGCAGTTCTTC. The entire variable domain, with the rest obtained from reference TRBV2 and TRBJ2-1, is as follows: EPEVTQTPSHQVTQMGQEVILRCVPISNHLYFYWYRQILGQKVEFLVSFYNNEISEKSEIFDDQFSVERPDGSNFTLKIRSTKLEDSAMYFCASSEEGVNEQFFGPGTRLTVL.

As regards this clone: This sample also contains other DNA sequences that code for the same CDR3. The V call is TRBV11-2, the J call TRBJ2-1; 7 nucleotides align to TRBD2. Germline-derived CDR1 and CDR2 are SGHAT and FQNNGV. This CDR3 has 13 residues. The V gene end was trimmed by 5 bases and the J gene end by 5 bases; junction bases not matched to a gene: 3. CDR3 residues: CASSLGLNNEQFF. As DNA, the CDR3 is TGTGCCAGCAGCCTGGGACTAAACAATGAGCAGTTCTTC.

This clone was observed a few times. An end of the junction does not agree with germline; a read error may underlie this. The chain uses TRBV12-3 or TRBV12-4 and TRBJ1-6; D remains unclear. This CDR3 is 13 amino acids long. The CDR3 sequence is CASLRSSNSPLHF. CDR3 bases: TGTGCCAGCTTACGGTCCTCTAATTCACCCCTCCACTTT.

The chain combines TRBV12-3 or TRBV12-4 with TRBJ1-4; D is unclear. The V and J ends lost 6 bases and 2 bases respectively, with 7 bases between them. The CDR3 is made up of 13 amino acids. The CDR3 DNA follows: TGTGCCAGCAGCCTAAACACTAATGAAAAACTGTTTTTT. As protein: CASSLNTNEKLFF.

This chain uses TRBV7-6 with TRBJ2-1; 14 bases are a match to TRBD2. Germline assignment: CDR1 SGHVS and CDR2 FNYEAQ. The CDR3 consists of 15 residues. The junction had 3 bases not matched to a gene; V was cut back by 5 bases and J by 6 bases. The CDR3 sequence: CASSVTSGGANEQFF. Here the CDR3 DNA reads TGTGCCAGCAGCGTGACTAGCGGGGGGGCCAATGAGCAGTTCTTC. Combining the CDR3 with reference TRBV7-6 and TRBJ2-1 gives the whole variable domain GAGVSQSPRYKVTKRGQDVALRCDPISGHVSLYWYRQALGQGPEFLTYFNYEAQQDKSGLPNDRFSAERPEGSISTLTIQRTEQRDSAMYRCASSVTSGGANEQFFGPGTRLTVL.

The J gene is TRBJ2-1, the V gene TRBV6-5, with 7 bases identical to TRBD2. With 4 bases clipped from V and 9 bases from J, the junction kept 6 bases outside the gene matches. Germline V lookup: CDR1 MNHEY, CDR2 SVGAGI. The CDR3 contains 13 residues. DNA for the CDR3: TGTGCCAGCAGTTCGGGGGGACCAGGTGAGCAGTTCTTC. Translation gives CASSSGGPGEQFF.

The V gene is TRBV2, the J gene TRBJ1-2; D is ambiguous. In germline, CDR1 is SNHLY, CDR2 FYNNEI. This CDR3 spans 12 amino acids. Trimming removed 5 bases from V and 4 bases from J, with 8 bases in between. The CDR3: CASSSHSYGYTF. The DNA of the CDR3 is TGTGCCAGCAGTTCTCACAGCTATGGCTACACCTTC.

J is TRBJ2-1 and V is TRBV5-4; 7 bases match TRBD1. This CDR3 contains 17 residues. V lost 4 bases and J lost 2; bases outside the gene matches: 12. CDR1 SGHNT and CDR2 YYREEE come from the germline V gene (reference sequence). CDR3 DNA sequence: TGTGCCAGCAGCATAGTGACCGGGACAGCAACCTACAATGAGCAGTTCTTC. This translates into CASSIVTGTATYNEQFF.

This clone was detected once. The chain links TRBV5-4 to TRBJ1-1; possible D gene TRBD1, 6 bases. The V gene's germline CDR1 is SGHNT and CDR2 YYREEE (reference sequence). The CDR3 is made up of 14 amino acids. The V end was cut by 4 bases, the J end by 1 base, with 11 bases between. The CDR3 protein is CASSPLGQNTEAFF. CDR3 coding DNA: TGTGCCAGCAGCCCGTTGGGACAGAACACTGAAGCTTTCTTT.

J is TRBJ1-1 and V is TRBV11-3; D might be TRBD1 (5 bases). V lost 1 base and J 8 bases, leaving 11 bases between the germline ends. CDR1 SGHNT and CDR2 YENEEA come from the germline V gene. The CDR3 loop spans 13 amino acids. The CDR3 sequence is CASSLVGGREAFF. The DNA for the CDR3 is TGTGCCAGCAGCTTAGTCGGGGGACGGGAAGCTTTCTTT. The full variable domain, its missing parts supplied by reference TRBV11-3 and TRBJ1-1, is EAGVVQSPRYKIIEKKQPVAFWCNPISGHNTLYWYLQNLGQGPELLIRYENEEAVDDSQLPKDRFSAERLKGVDSTLKIQPAELGDSAVYLCASSLVGGREAFFGQGTRLTVV.

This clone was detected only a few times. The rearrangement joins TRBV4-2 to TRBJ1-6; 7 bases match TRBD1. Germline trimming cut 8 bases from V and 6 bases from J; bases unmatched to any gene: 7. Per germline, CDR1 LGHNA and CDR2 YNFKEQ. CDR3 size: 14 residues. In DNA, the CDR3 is TGTGCCAGCCGCACCGGGACAGCTAATTCACCCCTCCACTTT. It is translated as CASRTGTANSPLHF.

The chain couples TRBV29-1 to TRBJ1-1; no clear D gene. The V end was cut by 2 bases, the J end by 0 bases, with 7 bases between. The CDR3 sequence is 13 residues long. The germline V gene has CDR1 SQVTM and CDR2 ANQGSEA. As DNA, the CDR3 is TGCAGCGTTGAAAGACAACTGAACACTGAAGCTTTCTTT. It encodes CSVERQLNTEAFF.

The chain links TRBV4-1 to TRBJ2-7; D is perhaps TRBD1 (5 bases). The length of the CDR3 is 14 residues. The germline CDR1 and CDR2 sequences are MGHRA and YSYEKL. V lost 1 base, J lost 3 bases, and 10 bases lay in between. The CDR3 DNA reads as TGCGCCAGCAGCCAAGTCGACCAGGGCTACGAGCAGTACTTC. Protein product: CASSQVDQGYEQYF.

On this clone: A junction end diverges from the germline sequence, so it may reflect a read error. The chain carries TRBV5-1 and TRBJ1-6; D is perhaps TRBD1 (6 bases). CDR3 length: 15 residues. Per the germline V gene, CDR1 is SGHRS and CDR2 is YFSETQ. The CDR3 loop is CASSSGTSMLTPLHF. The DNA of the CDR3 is TGCGCCAGTAGCTCCGGGACATCCATGTTGACACCCCTCCACTTT.

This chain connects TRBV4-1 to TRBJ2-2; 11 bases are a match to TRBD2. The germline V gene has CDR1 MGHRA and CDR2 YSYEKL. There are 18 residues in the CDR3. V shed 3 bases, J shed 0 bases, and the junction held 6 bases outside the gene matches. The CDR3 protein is CASSQSSGGPSNTGELFF. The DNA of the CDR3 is TGCGCCAGCAGCCAGTCTAGCGGGGGGCCTTCGAACACCGGGGAGCTGTTTTTT.

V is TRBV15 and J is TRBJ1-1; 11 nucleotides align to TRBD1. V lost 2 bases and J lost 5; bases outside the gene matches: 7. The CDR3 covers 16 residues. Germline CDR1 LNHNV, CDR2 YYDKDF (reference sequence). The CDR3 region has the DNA TGTGCCACCAGCAGAACCCCGGGACAGGGGGGTACTGAAGCTTTCTTT. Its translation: CATSRTPGQGGTEAFF.

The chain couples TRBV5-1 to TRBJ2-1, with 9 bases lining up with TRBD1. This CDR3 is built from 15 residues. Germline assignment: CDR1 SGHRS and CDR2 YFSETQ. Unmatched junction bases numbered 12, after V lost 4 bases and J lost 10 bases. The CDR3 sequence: CASSSGTGRSQEQFF. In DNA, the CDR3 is TGCGCCAGCAGCAGCGGGACAGGGAGATCCCAAGAGCAGTTCTTC.

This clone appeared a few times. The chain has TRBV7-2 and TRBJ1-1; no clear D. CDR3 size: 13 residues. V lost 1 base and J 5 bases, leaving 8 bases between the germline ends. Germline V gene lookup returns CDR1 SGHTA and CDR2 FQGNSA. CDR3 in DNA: TGTGCCAGCAGCTTAGAATTGGAGACTGAAGCTTTCTTT. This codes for CASSLELETEAFF.

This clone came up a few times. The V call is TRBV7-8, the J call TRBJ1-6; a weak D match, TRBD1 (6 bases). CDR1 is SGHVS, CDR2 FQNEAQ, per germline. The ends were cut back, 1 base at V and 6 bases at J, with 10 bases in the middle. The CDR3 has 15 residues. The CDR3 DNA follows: TGTGCCAGCAGCTTAGAAGGGGGAAGTAATTCACCCCTCCACTTT. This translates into CASSLEGGSNSPLHF.

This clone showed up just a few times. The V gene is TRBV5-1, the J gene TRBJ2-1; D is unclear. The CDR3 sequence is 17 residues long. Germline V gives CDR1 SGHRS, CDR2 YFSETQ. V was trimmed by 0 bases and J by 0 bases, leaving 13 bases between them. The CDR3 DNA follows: TGCGCCAGCAGCTTGGTTCCAGGCCTCAGCTCCTACAATGAGCAGTTCTTC. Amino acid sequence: CASSLVPGLSSYNEQFF.

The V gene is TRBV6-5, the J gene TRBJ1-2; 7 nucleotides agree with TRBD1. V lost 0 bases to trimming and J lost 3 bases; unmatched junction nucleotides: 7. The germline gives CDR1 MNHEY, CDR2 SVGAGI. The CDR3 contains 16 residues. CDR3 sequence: CASSYSIFQGDYGYTF. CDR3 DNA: TGTGCCAGCAGTTACTCGATTTTCCAGGGGGACTATGGCTACACCTTC.